The entry below describes one T cell receptor (beta chain). In the authors' workflow: How many nucleated cells were present was estimated from reference gene primer amplification. The assay was immunoSEQ multiplex PCR, and TCRdb's table has in-frame clones only and misses some. V and J calls plus clone size are reproduced from that table; the DNA served to infer D and trimming. The sample shows about 470,000 clones, 75% to 90% of them seen only once. The sample is drawn from a study of blood T cell repertoires in COVID-19. The CDR3 sequence is 14 residues long. From germline, CDR1 is MRHNA and CDR2 SNTAGT. V gave up 3 bases and J gave up 3 bases, with 11 bases separating them. The cohort comprised adults aged about 18 to 89 years residing in approximately 25 US areas. Assignments of participants to cohorts depended upon their own reported clinical history. Resolution of symptoms, clearance, or two negative PCRs was present in recovered Cohort 3 donors.

This chain connects TRBV6-4 to TRBJ1-1, with a possible D match to TRBD1 (6 bases). The source of this sequence is a woman under 30 who had recovered from COVID-19. Specimen: PBMCs or T cells enriched from blood (not recorded which). DNA for the CDR3: TGTGCCAGCAGTGAGGGGGCTGGGGACACTGAAGCTTTCTTT. Its translation is CASSEGAGDTEAFF.